A single T cell receptor beta chain is shown here with its context. Its antigen remains unidentified. The sample originates from a study of monozygotic twins with inflammatory bowel disease. TCRdb reprocessed the 5' RACE reads and stores each CDR3 protein as one record, lacking DNA. In all, the sample yields roughly 200,000 distinct CDR3 sequences. Findings of the study overall: Differing T cell subtypes remained indistinguishable. Healthy co-twins exceeded IBD patients in TCRbeta diversity as measured by inverse Simpson.

The germline gives CDR1 SGHRS, CDR2 YFSETQ. This CDR3 is 14 amino acids long. The TCR originated in a human donor with ulcerative colitis or Crohn's disease, or a healthy co-twin of an affected twin (not recorded which). The V call is TRBV5-1, the J call TRBJ2-2. The sample taken for sequencing was blood. This CDR3 reads CASSLVQLDGELFF.